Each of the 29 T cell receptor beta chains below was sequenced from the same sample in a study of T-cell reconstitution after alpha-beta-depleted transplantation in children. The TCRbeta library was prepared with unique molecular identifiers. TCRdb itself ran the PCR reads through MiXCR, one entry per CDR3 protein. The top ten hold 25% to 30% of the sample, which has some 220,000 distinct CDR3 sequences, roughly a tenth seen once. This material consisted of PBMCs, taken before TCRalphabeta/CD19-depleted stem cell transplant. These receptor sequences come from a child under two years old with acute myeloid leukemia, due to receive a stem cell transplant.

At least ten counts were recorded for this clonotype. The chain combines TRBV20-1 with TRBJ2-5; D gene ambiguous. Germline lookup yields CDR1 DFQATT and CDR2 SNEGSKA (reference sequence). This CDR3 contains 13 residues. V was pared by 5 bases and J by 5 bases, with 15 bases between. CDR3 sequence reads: CSAPSWVGETQYF. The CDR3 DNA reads TGCAGTGCTCCCAGCTGGGTGGGGGAGACCCAGTACTTC.

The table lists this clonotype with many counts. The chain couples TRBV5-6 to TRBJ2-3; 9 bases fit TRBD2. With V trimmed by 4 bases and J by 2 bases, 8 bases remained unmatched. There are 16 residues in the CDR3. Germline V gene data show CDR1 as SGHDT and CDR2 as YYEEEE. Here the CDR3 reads CASSLIAGAITDTQYF. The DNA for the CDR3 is TGTGCCAGCAGCCTGATAGCGGGGGCGATCACAGATACGCAGTATTTT.

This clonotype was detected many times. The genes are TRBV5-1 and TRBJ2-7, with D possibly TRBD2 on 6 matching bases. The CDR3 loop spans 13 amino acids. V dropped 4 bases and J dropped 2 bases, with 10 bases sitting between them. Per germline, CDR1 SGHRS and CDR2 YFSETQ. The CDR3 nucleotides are TGCGCCAGCAGCCGGGACTCTACCTACGAGCAGTACTTC. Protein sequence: CASSRDSTYEQYF.

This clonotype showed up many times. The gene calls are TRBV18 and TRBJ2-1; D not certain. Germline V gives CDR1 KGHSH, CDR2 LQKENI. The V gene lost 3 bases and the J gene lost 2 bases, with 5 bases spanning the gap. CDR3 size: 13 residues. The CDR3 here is CASSPQPYNEQFF. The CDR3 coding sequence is TGTGCCAGCTCACCCCAACCCTACAATGAGCAGTTCTTC.

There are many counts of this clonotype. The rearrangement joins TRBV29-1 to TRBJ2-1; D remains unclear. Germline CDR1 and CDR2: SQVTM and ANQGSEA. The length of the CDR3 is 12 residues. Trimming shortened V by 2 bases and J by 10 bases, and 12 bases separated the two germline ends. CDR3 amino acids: CSVEFLPWEQFF. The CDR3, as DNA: TGCAGCGTTGAATTTCTCCCCTGGGAGCAGTTCTTC.

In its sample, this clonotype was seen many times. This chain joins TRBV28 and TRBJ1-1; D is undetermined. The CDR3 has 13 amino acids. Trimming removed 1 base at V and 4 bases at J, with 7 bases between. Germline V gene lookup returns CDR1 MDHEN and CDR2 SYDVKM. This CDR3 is CASSLYDSTEAFF. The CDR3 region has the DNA TGTGCCAGCAGTTTATATGATAGCACTGAAGCTTTCTTT.

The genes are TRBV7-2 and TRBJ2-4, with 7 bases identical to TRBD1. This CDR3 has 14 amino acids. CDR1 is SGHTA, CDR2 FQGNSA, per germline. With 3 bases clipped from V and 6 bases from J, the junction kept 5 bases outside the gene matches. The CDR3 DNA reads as TGTGCCAGCAGCTTGACAGGGACGGGAAACATTCAGTACTTC. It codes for CASSLTGTGNIQYF. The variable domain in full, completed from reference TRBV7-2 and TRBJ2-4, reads GAGVSQSPSNKVTEKGKDVELRCDPISGHTALYWYRQSLGQGLEFLIYFQGNSAPDKSGLPSDRFSAERTGGSVSTLTIQRTQQEDSAVYLCASSLTGTGNIQYFGAGTRLSVL.

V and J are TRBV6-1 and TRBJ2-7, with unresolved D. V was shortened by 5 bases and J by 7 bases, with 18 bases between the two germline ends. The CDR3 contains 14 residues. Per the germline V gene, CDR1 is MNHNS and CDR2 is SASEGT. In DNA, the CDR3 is TGTGCCAGCAGTCCGCGCGTCCCCGTAGGTGAGCAGTACTTC. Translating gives CASSPRVPVGEQYF.

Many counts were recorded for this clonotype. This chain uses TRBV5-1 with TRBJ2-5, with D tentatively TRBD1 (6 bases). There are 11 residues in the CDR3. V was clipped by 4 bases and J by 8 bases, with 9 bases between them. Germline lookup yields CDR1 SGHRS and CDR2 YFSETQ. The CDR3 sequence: CASSLRGTQYF. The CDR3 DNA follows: TGCGCCAGCAGCCTCAGGGGCACCCAGTACTTC.

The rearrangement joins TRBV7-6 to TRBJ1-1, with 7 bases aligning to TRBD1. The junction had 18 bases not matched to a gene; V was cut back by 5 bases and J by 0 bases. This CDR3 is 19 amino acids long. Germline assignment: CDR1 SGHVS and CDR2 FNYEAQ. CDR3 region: CASSEAGRDRIMMNTEAFF. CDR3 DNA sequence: TGTGCCAGCAGCGAGGCCGGCCGGGACAGAATTATGATGAACACTGAAGCTTTCTTT.

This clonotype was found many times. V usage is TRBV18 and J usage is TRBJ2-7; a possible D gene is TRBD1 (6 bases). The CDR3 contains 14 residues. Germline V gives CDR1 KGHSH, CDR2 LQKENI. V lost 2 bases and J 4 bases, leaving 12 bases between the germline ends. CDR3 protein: CASSPSGQGYEQYF. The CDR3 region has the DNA TGTGCCAGCTCACCATCGGGACAAGGGTACGAGCAGTACTTC.

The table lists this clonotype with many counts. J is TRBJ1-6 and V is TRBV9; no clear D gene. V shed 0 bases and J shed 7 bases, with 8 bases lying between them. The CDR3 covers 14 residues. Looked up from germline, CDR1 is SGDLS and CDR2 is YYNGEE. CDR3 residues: CASSVDPRNSPLHF. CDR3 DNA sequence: TGTGCCAGCAGCGTAGATCCGAGGAATTCACCCCTCCACTTT.

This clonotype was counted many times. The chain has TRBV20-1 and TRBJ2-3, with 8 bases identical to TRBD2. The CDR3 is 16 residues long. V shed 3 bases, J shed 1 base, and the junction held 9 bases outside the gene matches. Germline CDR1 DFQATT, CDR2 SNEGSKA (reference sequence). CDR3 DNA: TGCAGTGCTAGTAACCAAAGCGGGAGAGGCACAGATACGCAGTATTTT. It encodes CSASNQSGRGTDTQYF.

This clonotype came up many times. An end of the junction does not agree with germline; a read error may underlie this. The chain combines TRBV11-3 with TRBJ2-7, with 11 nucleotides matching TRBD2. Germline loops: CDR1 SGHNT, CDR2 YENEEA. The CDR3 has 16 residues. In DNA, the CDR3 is TGTGCCAGCAGCTTAGATCTAGCGGGAGGCTCCTCCGAGCAGTACTTC. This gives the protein CASSLDLAGGSSEQYF.

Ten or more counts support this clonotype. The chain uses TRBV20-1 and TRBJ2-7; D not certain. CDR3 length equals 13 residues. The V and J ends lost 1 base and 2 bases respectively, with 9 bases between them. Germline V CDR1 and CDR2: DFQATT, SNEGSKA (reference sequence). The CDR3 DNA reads TGCAGTGCTAGAGCACAGAACCCCTACGAGCAGTACTTC. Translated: CSARAQNPYEQYF.

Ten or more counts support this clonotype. For the CDR3, the DNA is TGTGCCAGCAGCTCATCCGGGACCTCTACCGGGGAGCTGTTTTTT. It encodes CASSSSGTSTGELFF. The chain recombines TRBV4-2 with TRBJ2-2; either TRBD1 or TRBD2 may fit D (5 bases each). V lost 5 bases and J 5 bases, leaving 15 bases between the germline ends. CDR1 LGHNA and CDR2 YNFKEQ come from the germline V gene. This CDR3 is built from 15 residues.

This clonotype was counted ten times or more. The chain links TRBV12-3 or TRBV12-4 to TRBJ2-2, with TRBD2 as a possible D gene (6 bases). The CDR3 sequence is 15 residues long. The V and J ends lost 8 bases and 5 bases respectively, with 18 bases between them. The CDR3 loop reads CASGRRDFKTGELFF. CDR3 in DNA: TGTGCCAGCGGCCGCCGGGACTTCAAGACCGGGGAGCTGTTTTTT.

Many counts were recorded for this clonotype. The CDR3 sequence: CASSVVGGGYEQYF. The CDR3 DNA is TGTGCCAGCAGCGTAGTGGGAGGGGGCTACGAGCAGTACTTC. The rearrangement links TRBV9 to TRBJ2-7; tentative D call: TRBD2 (7 bases). From germline, CDR1 is SGDLS and CDR2 YYNGEE. The CDR3 totals 14 residues. V was pared by 0 bases and J by 3 bases, with 10 bases between.

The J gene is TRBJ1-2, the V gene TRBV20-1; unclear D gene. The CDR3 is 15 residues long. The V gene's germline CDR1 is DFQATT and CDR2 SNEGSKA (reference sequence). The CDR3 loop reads CSPLRRVRGSYGYTF. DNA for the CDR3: TGCAGCCCACTCAGACGGGTCAGAGGTTCTTATGGCTACACCTTC.

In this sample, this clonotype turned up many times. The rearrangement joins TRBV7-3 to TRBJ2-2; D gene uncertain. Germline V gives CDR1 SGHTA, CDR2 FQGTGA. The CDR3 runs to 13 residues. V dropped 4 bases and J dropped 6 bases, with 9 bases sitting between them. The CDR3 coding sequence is TGTGCCAGCAGCTCCACGAGAGCCGGGGAGCTGTTTTTT. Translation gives CASSSTRAGELFF.

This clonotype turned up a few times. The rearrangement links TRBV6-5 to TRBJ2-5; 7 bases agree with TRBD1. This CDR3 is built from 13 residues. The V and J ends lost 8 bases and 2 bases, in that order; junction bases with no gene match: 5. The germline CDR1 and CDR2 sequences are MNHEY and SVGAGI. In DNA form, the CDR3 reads TGTGCCAGCGGACCGGGACAGCAAGAGACCCAGTACTTC. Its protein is CASGPGQQETQYF.

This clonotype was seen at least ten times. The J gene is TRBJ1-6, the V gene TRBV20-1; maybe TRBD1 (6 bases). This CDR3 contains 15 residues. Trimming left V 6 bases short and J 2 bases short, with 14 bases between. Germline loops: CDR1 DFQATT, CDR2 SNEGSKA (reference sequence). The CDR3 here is CSARLGATYNSPLHF. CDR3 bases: TGCAGTGCCCGTTTGGGGGCCACCTATAATTCACCCCTCCACTTT.

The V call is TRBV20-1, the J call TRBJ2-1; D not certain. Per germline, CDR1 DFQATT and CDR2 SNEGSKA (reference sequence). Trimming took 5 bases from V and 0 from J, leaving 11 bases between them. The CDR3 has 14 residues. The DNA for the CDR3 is TGCAGTGCTCGGCCACTTAGCTCCTACAATGAGCAGTTCTTC. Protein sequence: CSARPLSSYNEQFF.

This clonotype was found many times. The CDR3 sequence is CASRNGANNSPLHF. CDR3 DNA sequence: TGTGCCAGCAGAAACGGGGCAAATAATTCACCCCTCCACTTT. This chain links TRBV6-6 with TRBJ1-6, with D maybe TRBD1 (5 bases). Germline V gene data show CDR1 as MNHNY and CDR2 as SVGAGI (reference sequence). There are 14 residues in the CDR3. Trimming took 6 bases from V and 5 from J, leaving 11 bases between them.

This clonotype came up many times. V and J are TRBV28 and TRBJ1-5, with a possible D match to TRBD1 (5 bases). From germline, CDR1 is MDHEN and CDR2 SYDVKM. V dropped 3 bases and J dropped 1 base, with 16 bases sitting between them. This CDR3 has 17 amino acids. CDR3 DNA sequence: TGTGCCAGCAGTTTCGGATCAGGGCTTCCAAGCAATCAGCCCCAGCATTTT. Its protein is CASSFGSGLPSNQPQHF.

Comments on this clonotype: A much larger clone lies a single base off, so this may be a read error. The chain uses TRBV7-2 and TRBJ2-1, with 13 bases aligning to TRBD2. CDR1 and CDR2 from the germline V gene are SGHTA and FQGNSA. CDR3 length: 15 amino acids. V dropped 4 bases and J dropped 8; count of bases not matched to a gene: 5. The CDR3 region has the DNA TGTGCCAGCAGCTGGACTAGCGGGAGTGGGGATGAGCAGTTCTTC. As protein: CASSWTSGSGDEQFF.

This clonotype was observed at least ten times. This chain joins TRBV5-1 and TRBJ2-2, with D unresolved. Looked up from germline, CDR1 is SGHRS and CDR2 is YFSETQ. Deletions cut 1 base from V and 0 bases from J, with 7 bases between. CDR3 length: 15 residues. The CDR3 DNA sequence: TGCGCCAGCAGCTTGCGAGGATCGAACACCGGGGAGCTGTTTTTT. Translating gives CASSLRGSNTGELFF.

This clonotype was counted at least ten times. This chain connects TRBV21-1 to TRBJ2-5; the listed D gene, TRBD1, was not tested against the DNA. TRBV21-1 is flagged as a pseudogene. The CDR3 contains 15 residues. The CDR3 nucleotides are TGTGCCAGCAGCAAAAGGAACAGGGTGGAGGAGACCCAGTACTTC. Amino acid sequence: CASSKRNRVEETQYF.

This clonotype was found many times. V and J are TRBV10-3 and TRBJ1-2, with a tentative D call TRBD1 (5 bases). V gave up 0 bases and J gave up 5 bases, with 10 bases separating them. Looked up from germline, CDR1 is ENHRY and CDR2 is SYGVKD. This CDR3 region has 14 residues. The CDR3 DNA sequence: TGTGCCATCAGTGAGTCTGCAAGACAGTATGGCTACACCTTC. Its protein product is CAISESARQYGYTF.